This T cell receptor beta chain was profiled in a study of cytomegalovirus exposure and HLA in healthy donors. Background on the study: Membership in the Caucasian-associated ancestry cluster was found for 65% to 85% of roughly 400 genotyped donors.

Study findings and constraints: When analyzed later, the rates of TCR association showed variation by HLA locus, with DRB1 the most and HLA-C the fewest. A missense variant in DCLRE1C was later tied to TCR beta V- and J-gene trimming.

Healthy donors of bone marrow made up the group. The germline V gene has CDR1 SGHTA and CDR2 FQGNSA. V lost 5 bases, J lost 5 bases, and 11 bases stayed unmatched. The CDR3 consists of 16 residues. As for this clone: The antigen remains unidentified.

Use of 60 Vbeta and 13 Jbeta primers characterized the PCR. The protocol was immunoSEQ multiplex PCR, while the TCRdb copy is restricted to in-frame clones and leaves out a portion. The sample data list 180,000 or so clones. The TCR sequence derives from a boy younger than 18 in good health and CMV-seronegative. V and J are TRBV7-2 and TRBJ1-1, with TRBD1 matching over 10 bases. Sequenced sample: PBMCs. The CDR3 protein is CASSPTGTGVLTEAFF. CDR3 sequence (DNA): TGTGCCAGCAGCCCGACCGGGACAGGGGTGTTAACTGAAGCTTTCTTT.